A selection of T cell receptor beta chains follows, all from one sample in a study of blood T cell repertoires in COVID-19. TCRdb's copy holds only in-frame clones and misses some; the assay was immunoSEQ multiplex PCR. The repertoire holds about 190,000 clones, with over 75% as singletons. The sequencing input was peripheral blood. These receptors all stem from a man aged 50 or older who had recovered from COVID-19. Both conserved end residues are trimmed from each CDR3. Size is stated for part of the rows, as once, few or many counts, or as a class when the clone is expanded.

ASSLAGLAGTYYEQY	NA	TRBV7-2	TRBJ2-7
ASSSQFPISSGNTIY	NA	TRBV9	TRBJ1-3
ASSEPGTGTYEQY	NA	TRBV28	TRBJ2-7
AWSERGSGSSYEQY	NA	TRBV30	TRBJ2-7
ASSIGQGPSTDTQY	NA	TRBV7-9	TRBJ2-3
ASRPPISSSYNEQF	NA	TRBV27	TRBJ2-1
ASSSGQGNTEAF	NA	TRBV5-1	TRBJ1-1
ASYNPARGEQY	once	TRBV6-5	TRBJ2-7
ASSYSVDQPQH	few	TRBV6-5	TRBJ1-5
ASSHGQSQY	NA	TRBV12-3/TRBV12-4	TRBJ2-5
ASSLSGQATYEQY	NA	TRBV7-2	TRBJ2-7
ASSLLAGVERNEQF	once	TRBV7-6	TRBJ2-1
ASSLVLGGGLAGELF	NA	TRBV28	TRBJ2-2
ASSHLDRGRGGYT	NA	TRBV4-3	TRBJ1-2
ASSHARNTGTVSEGAQY	NA	TRBV3-1/TRBV3-2	TRBJ2-5
ASSYGAGVREQY	NA	TRBV6-2/TRBV6-3	TRBJ2-7
ASTPGMGPLH	NA	TRBV6-5	TRBJ1-6
ASSGTGATNTEAF	NA	TRBV18	TRBJ1-1
ASSLLTSGVGEQY	NA	TRBV6-6	TRBJ2-7
ASSDLNFNTDTQY	once	TRBV25-1	TRBJ2-3
ASSLSSPYEQY	NA	TRBV7-2	TRBJ2-7
ASSIGGGPPTDTQY	NA	TRBV21-1	TRBJ2-3
ASSPGLGRTNEKLF	NA	TRBV5-6	TRBJ1-4
ASSLGSAPDTQY	NA	TRBV5-6	TRBJ2-3
ASRGEWGLAGGFESYEQY	NA	TRBV2	TRBJ2-7
ASSRDRGEVYYGYT	once	TRBV19	TRBJ1-2
ASSEIVNTEAF	NA	TRBV6-1	TRBJ1-1